This is a list of T cell receptor beta chains from one sample in a study of regulatory and conventional T cells in RAG deficiency. Clones were sequenced by immunoSEQ multiplex PCR, and TCRdb holds only the in-frame ones, with some missing. The repertoire holds roughly 20,000 clones, with roughly 87% as singletons. These same records also appear under a second study, on regulatory T cells.

Sequencing input: Tregs sorted from blood. These receptors were taken from a human donor in good health. The CDR3 runs from the conserved cysteine through the conserved F or W. The D gene is left open where the match is weak. Size is omitted from some rows. Given values are once, few, many or a class for expanded clones.

CDR3: CASSSSGETQYF; DNA: TGTGCCAGCAGCTCGAGTGGAGAGACCCAGTACTTC; length: 12; D: .; size: .; J: TRBJ2-5; V: TRBV7-8
CDR3: CASSLDTGTGFERFF; DNA: TGTGCCAGCAGCTTAGATACTGGGACAGGGTTTGAGCGGTTCTTC; length: 15; D: TRBD1; size: .; J: TRBJ2-1; V: TRBV11-3
CDR3: CASSFLRPRDRGGNEQYF; DNA: TGTGCCAGCAGCTTCTTAAGACCCAGGGACCGAGGGGGCAACGAGCAGTACTTC; length: 18; D: TRBD1; size: .; J: TRBJ2-7; V: TRBV11-2
CDR3: CASSYTSGRDNEQFF; DNA: TGTGCCAGCAGTTATACTAGCGGGAGGGACAATGAGCAGTTCTTC; length: 15; D: TRBD2; size: .; J: TRBJ2-1; V: TRBV6-6
CDR3: CASSPRELGIGADTQYF; DNA: TGTGCCAGCAGCCCAAGAGAGCTGGGAATCGGGGCAGATACGCAGTATTTT; length: 17; D: .; size: once; J: TRBJ2-3; V: TRBV11-2
CDR3: CASSPDGDSGNTIYF; DNA: TGCGCCAGCAGCCCCGACGGGGACTCTGGAAACACCATATATTTT; length: 15; D: .; size: .; J: TRBJ1-3; V: TRBV5-1
CDR3: CASTTGGYGYTF; DNA: TGTGCCAGCACCACGGGGGGATATGGCTACACCTTC; length: 12; D: .; size: once; J: TRBJ1-2; V: TRBV6-1
CDR3: CASSPEQGLTQPQHF; DNA: TGTGCCAGCTCACCAGAACAGGGTCTCACTCAGCCCCAGCATTTT; length: 15; D: .; size: .; J: TRBJ1-5; V: TRBV18
CDR3: CATSREYGGTEAFF; DNA: TGTGCCACCAGCAGAGAATATGGAGGGACTGAAGCTTTCTTT; length: 14; D: .; size: .; J: TRBJ1-1; V: TRBV15
CDR3: CASSLDWGGRLAGSYEQYF; DNA: TGTGCCAGCAGCTTAGATTGGGGAGGAAGACTAGCGGGTAGCTACGAGCAGTACTTC; length: 19; D: TRBD2; size: .; J: TRBJ2-7; V: TRBV11-2
CDR3: CSVAMGTLDTEAFF; DNA: TGCAGCGTTGCGATGGGGACACTAGACACTGAAGCTTTCTTT; length: 14; D: .; size: once; J: TRBJ1-1; V: TRBV29-1
CDR3: CASSLSGGPVYGYTF; DNA: TGTGCCAGCAGTCTGTCAGGGGGGCCTGTCTATGGCTACACCTTC; length: 15; D: TRBD1; size: .; J: TRBJ1-2; V: TRBV27
CDR3: CASRRGTPTGELFF; DNA: TGTGCCAGCAGGCGAGGGACTCCGACCGGGGAGCTGTTTTTT; length: 14; D: .; size: .; J: TRBJ2-2; V: TRBV6-5
CDR3: CASSSGANTGELFF; DNA: TGCGCCAGCAGCTCGGGAGCGAACACCGGGGAGCTGTTTTTT; length: 14; D: .; size: .; J: TRBJ2-2; V: TRBV5-1
CDR3: CASSIPTGANYGYTF; DNA: TGTGCCAGTAGTATACCGACAGGGGCTAACTATGGCTACACCTTC; length: 15; D: TRBD1; size: .; J: TRBJ1-2; V: TRBV19
CDR3: CASSQSSYEQYF; DNA: TGTGCCAGCTCGCAAAGCTCCTACGAGCAGTACTTC; length: 12; D: .; size: .; J: TRBJ2-7; V: TRBV18
CDR3: CASSLRGRGGSGANVLTF; DNA: TGTGCCAGCAGCCTCAGGGGCAGGGGGGGCTCTGGGGCCAACGTCCTGACTTTC; length: 18; D: .; size: .; J: TRBJ2-6; V: TRBV7-6
CDR3: CASSVGAGQGGYGYTF; DNA: TGTGCCAGCAGCGTAGGGGCTGGGCAGGGGGGCTATGGCTACACCTTC; length: 16; D: TRBD1; size: .; J: TRBJ1-2; V: TRBV9
CDR3: CASRPSGTGSLKSREGIAEAFF; DNA: TGTGCCAGCAGACCAAGCGGGACAGGGAGCTTGAAAAGCCGGGAAGGAATCGCTGAAGCTTTCTTT; length: 22; D: .; size: .; J: TRBJ1-1; V: TRBV12-1
CDR3: CASRASSGTGDQPQHF; DNA: TGCGCCAGCAGAGCATCGAGTGGGACAGGGGATCAGCCCCAGCATTTT; length: 16; D: TRBD1; size: once; J: TRBJ1-5; V: TRBV10-2
CDR3: CASRLTGTYNSPLHF; DNA: TGTGCCAGCAGACTAACAGGAACCTATAATTCACCCCTCCACTTT; length: 15; D: .; size: .; J: TRBJ1-6; V: TRBV5-6
CDR3: CASSERLAAYNEQFF; DNA: TGTGCCAGCAGTGAGCGACTAGCGGCCTACAATGAGCAGTTCTTC; length: 15; D: TRBD2; size: .; J: TRBJ2-1; V: TRBV6-4
CDR3: CASSSIAGGPSTQHF; DNA: TGTGCCAGTAGTAGTATAGCAGGGGGCCCTTCGACCCAGCATTTT; length: 15; D: TRBD1; size: .; J: TRBJ1-5; V: TRBV19
CDR3: CSVDTGGRTGELFF; DNA: TGCAGCGTTGATACGGGGGGGCGAACCGGGGAGCTGTTTTTT; length: 14; D: TRBD2; size: .; J: TRBJ2-2; V: TRBV29-1
CDR3: CASSLVGGRGYGYTF; DNA: TGTGCCAGCAGCTTAGTAGGGGGGCGCGGCTATGGCTACACCTTC; length: 15; D: .; size: .; J: TRBJ1-2; V: TRBV11-2
CDR3: CSVGWTGATYEQYF; DNA: TGCAGCGTTGGCTGGACAGGGGCCACCTACGAGCAGTACTTC; length: 14; D: TRBD1; size: .; J: TRBJ2-7; V: TRBV29-1
CDR3: CASSLPPPSGITDTQYF; DNA: TGTGCCAGTAGTCTCCCTCCACCTAGCGGGATTACAGATACGCAGTATTTT; length: 17; D: TRBD2; size: once; J: TRBJ2-3; V: TRBV19
CDR3: CASSRQGSNQPQHF; DNA: TGTGCCAGTAGTCGGCAGGGAAGCAATCAGCCCCAGCATTTT; length: 14; D: .; size: .; J: TRBJ1-5; V: TRBV19
CDR3: CASRDVYNQPQHF; DNA: TGTGCCAGCCGGGACGTCTACAATCAGCCCCAGCATTTT; length: 13; D: .; size: .; J: TRBJ1-5; V: TRBV19
CDR3: CASSVKGGSGELFF; DNA: TGTGCCAGCAGCGTGAAGGGAGGTTCCGGGGAGCTGTTTTTT; length: 14; D: .; size: .; J: TRBJ2-2; V: TRBV11-2
CDR3: CASSPTGAENYGYTF; DNA: TGTGCCAGCAGCCCAACAGGGGCGGAAAACTATGGCTACACCTTC; length: 15; D: TRBD1; size: .; J: TRBJ1-2; V: TRBV6-4
CDR3: CASSPVGWNEQFF; DNA: TGTGCCAGCAGCCCCGTAGGGTGGAATGAGCAGTTCTTC; length: 13; D: .; size: .; J: TRBJ2-1; V: TRBV5-4
CDR3: CASSIPRLAGPYTEQFF; DNA: TGTGCCAGTAGTATCCCTCGACTAGCGGGGCCCTACACTGAGCAGTTCTTC; length: 17; D: TRBD2; size: .; J: TRBJ2-1; V: TRBV19
CDR3: CSARAWQEAFF; DNA: TGCAGTGCTAGAGCGTGGCAGGAAGCTTTCTTT; length: 11; D: .; size: .; J: TRBJ1-1; V: TRBV20-1
CDR3: CASSQRGDNQVGEQYF; DNA: TGCGCCAGCAGCCAACGAGGTGACAATCAAGTGGGGGAGCAGTACTTC; length: 16; D: .; size: .; J: TRBJ2-7; V: TRBV5-1